These 2 T cell receptor beta chains were sequenced from one sample in a study of multiple sclerosis patients with progressive multifocal leukoencephalopathy. Time point of the sample: before natalizumab initiation. Method: immunoSEQ multiplex PCR; TCRdb's copy keeps in-frame clones and lacks some. The repertoire consists of fewer than 35,000 clones, with approximately 92% occurring once and the leading ten covering just under 2%. What was sequenced was PBMCs. These receptor sequences come from a man under 40 with multiple sclerosis.

V gene TRBV11-3 combines with J gene TRBJ1-4, with a tentative D call TRBD1 (6 bases). The germline V and J ends were trimmed by 4 bases and 0 bases, with 9 bases remaining between them. This CDR3 is built from 15 residues. The germline V gene encodes CDR1 SGHNT and CDR2 YENEEA. The CDR3, as DNA: TGTGCCAGCAGCTCATCAGGGGCAACTAATGAAAAACTGTTTTTT. Protein: CASSSSGATNEKLFF.

This chain links TRBV11-2 with TRBJ2-3; a weak D match, TRBD1 (5 bases). Trimming took off 5 bases at V and 6 bases at J, with 12 bases between the two ends. The length of the CDR3 is 13 residues. Germline values: CDR1 SGHAT, CDR2 FQNNGV. CDR3 DNA sequence: TGTGCCAGCAGCCCAGGGCCCCTGGATACGCAGTATTTT. Its protein is CASSPGPLDTQYF.